This is a list of T cell receptor beta chains from one sample in a study of CD8 T cell repertoires and HIV-1 epitope variants. What these receptors recognize is not known. The assay was immunoSEQ multiplex PCR, and TCRdb's table has in-frame clones only and misses some. The data contain 5,000 to 6,500 clones, more than 60% of them seen just once; the ten biggest clones take up around 39%. The sequenced sample was cultured CD8+ T cells derived from PBMCs. These receptors were obtained from a male donor with HIV. CDR3s include the opening cysteine and the closing phenylalanine or tryptophan. The D gene is left open where the match is weak. Where a row states a size, it is once, few, many or the class of an expanded clone; other rows omit it.

V gene: TRBV28
CDR3 length: 16
D gene: -
J gene: TRBJ2-7
clone size: -
CDR3 DNA: TGTGCCAGCAGTCCAACCCTTCGACAGGTTTCCTACGAGCAGTACTTC
CDR3 protein: CASSPTLRQVSYEQYF

V gene: TRBV19
CDR3 length: 13
D gene: -
J gene: TRBJ1-2
clone size: -
CDR3 DNA: TGTGCCAGTAGGGGCGGCCTTGACAGAGGAAGCACCTTC
CDR3 protein: CASRGGLDRGSTF

V gene: TRBV11-3
CDR3 length: 17
D gene: TRBD1
J gene: TRBJ1-1
clone size: once
CDR3 DNA: TGTGCCAGCAGCCCCAGCCGGGACAGGGGGGCGGACACTGAAGCTTTCTTT
CDR3 protein: CASSPSRDRGADTEAFF

V gene: TRBV29-1
CDR3 length: 12
D gene: -
J gene: TRBJ2-2
clone size: -
CDR3 DNA: TGCAGCGTTGAAGATCGGGTCGGGGAGCTGTTTTTT
CDR3 protein: CSVEDRVGELFF

V gene: TRBV4-2
CDR3 length: 17
D gene: -
J gene: TRBJ1-3
clone size: -
CDR3 DNA: TGTGCCAGCAGCCAAGATGAGGCGGTCGGATCTGGAAACACCATATATTTT
CDR3 protein: CASSQDEAVGSGNTIYF

V gene: TRBV5-4
CDR3 length: 15
D gene: -
J gene: TRBJ2-2
clone size: -
CDR3 DNA: TGTGCCAGCAGTTCCGGGTCAACGAACACCGGGGAGCTGTTTTTT
CDR3 protein: CASSSGSTNTGELFF

V gene: TRBV27
CDR3 length: 15
D gene: TRBD2
J gene: TRBJ2-7
clone size: -
CDR3 DNA: TGTGCCAGCAGTTTAGGGCTCGGCGGGAGGTACGAGCAGTACTTC
CDR3 protein: CASSLGLGGRYEQYF

V gene: TRBV4-3
CDR3 length: 15
D gene: TRBD1
J gene: TRBJ1-1
clone size: -
CDR3 DNA: TGCGCCAGCAGCCTTCAGTCCGGGACAGCCACTGAAGCTTTCTTT
CDR3 protein: CASSLQSGTATEAFF

V gene: TRBV27
CDR3 length: 13
D gene: -
J gene: TRBJ2-1
clone size: -
CDR3 DNA: TGTGCCAGCAGTTTATTCGGCCACAATGAGCAGTTCTTC
CDR3 protein: CASSLFGHNEQFF

V gene: TRBV5-1
CDR3 length: 18
D gene: -
J gene: TRBJ2-2
clone size: -
CDR3 DNA: TGCGCCAGCAGCTTGGATGTCCTCGGATCTCTGGGGACCGGGGAGCTGTTTTTT
CDR3 protein: CASSLDVLGSLGTGELFF

V gene: TRBV9
CDR3 length: 14
D gene: TRBD1
J gene: TRBJ2-1
clone size: -
CDR3 DNA: TGTGCCAGCAGCGACAGCACAGGGGGCGATGAGCAGTTCTTC
CDR3 protein: CASSDSTGGDEQFF

V gene: TRBV11-1
CDR3 length: 17
D gene: -
J gene: TRBJ1-1
clone size: -
CDR3 DNA: TGTGCCAGCAGCCTAGGAGGGGAGCGCTCCGAAATCCCTGAAGCTTTCTTT
CDR3 protein: CASSLGGERSEIPEAFF

V gene: TRBV28
CDR3 length: 15
D gene: -
J gene: TRBJ2-1
clone size: -
CDR3 DNA: TGTGCCAGCAGTTTATCTTTCCCTCGGATAGGTGAGCAGTTCTTC
CDR3 protein: CASSLSFPRIGEQFF

V gene: TRBV13
CDR3 length: 16
D gene: -
J gene: TRBJ1-4
clone size: -
CDR3 DNA: TGTGCCAGCAGTGAAACAGGGAAGTCGACTAATGAAAAACTGTTTTTT
CDR3 protein: CASSETGKSTNEKLFF

V gene: TRBV9
CDR3 length: 14
D gene: -
J gene: TRBJ1-2
clone size: -
CDR3 DNA: TGTGCCAGCAGCGTAGTAGAGGGCGACTATGGCTACACCTTC
CDR3 protein: CASSVVEGDYGYTF

V gene: TRBV7-6
CDR3 length: 16
D gene: TRBD1
J gene: TRBJ2-6
clone size: -
CDR3 DNA: TGTGCCAGCAGCACGCGACAGGGCTCTGGGGCCAACGTCCTGACTTTC
CDR3 protein: CASSTRQGSGANVLTF

V gene: TRBV28
CDR3 length: 15
D gene: -
J gene: TRBJ1-2
clone size: -
CDR3 DNA: TGTGCCAGCAGTTTGGAACAGAGATTTCTTGCGGGCTACACCTTC
CDR3 protein: CASSLEQRFLAGYTF

V gene: TRBV28
CDR3 length: 15
D gene: -
J gene: TRBJ2-1
clone size: -
CDR3 DNA: TGTGCCAGCAGTCTCGTAGCGGACTCCTACAATGAGCAGTTCTTC
CDR3 protein: CASSLVADSYNEQFF

V gene: TRBV18
CDR3 length: 16
D gene: -
J gene: TRBJ2-4
clone size: -
CDR3 DNA: TGTGCCAGCTCACTTGGGGGGAGCCTAGCCAAAAACATTCAGTACTTC
CDR3 protein: CASSLGGSLAKNIQYF

V gene: TRBV27
CDR3 length: 18
D gene: -
J gene: TRBJ1-3
clone size: -
CDR3 DNA: TGTGCCAGCAGTTCCAACATACAGCGCCTGAGCTCTGGAAACACCACATATTTT
CDR3 protein: CASSSNIQRLSSGNTTYF

V gene: TRBV27
CDR3 length: 13
D gene: TRBD1
J gene: TRBJ1-5
clone size: -
CDR3 DNA: TGTGCCAGCAGTGGGACAGGGAATCAGCCCCAGCATTTT
CDR3 protein: CASSGTGNQPQHF

V gene: TRBV19
CDR3 length: 15
D gene: TRBD1
J gene: TRBJ1-4
clone size: -
CDR3 DNA: TGTGCCAGTAGTACCGGGACAGGGACTAATGAAAAACTGTTTTTT
CDR3 protein: CASSTGTGTNEKLFF

V gene: TRBV28
CDR3 length: 13
D gene: -
J gene: TRBJ1-1
clone size: few
CDR3 DNA: TGTGCCAGCAGTTTATTGGGCTCGGGGGAAGCTTTCTTT
CDR3 protein: CASSLLGSGEAFF

V gene: TRBV28
CDR3 length: 21
D gene: -
J gene: TRBJ2-7
clone size: -
CDR3 DNA: TGTGCCAGCAGTACTCACCCGGGACAGGGGGGACTAGCGGCCTTCTCCTACGAGCAGTACTTC
CDR3 protein: CASSTHPGQGGLAAFSYEQYF

V gene: TRBV19
CDR3 length: 16
D gene: TRBD1
J gene: TRBJ2-1
clone size: -
CDR3 DNA: TGTGCCAGTAGTCCAAGAGGACAGGGGGTGGGCAATGAGCAGTTCTTC
CDR3 protein: CASSPRGQGVGNEQFF

V gene: TRBV5-3
CDR3 length: 12
D gene: -
J gene: TRBJ2-7
clone size: -
CDR3 DNA: TGTGCCAGCAGCTTACGAGCGGGCGAGCAGTACTTC
CDR3 protein: CASSLRAGEQYF

V gene: TRBV9
CDR3 length: 15
D gene: TRBD1
J gene: TRBJ1-4
clone size: -
CDR3 DNA: TGTGCCAGCAGCGTAGGCACAGGGGGCGGGGAAAAACTGTTTTTT
CDR3 protein: CASSVGTGGGEKLFF

V gene: TRBV14
CDR3 length: 16
D gene: -
J gene: TRBJ1-6
clone size: medium-sized
CDR3 DNA: TGTGCCAGCAGCCAAGAGTGGGGGGCCTATAATTCACCCCTCCACTTT
CDR3 protein: CASSQEWGAYNSPLHF

V gene: TRBV18
CDR3 length: 15
D gene: TRBD1
J gene: TRBJ1-5
clone size: -
CDR3 DNA: TGTGCCAGCTCACCAACGACAGGGGGCGGCCAGCCCCAGCATTTT
CDR3 protein: CASSPTTGGGQPQHF

V gene: TRBV28
CDR3 length: 13
D gene: -
J gene: TRBJ1-1
clone size: -
CDR3 DNA: TGTGCCAGCAGTGCCCAGATGGATCTGAGGGCTTTCTTT
CDR3 protein: CASSAQMDLRAFF